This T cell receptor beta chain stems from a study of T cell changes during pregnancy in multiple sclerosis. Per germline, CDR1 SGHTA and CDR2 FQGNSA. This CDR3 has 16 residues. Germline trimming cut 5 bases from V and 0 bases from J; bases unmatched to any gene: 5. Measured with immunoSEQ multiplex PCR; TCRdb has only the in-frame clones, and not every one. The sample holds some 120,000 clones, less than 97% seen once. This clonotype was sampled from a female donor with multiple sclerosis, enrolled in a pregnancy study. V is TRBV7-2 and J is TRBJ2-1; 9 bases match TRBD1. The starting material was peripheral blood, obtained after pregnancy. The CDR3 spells CASSVGQGSSYNEQFF. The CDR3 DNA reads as TGTGCCAGCAGCGTAGGACAGGGGAGCTCCTACAATGAGCAGTTCTTC.